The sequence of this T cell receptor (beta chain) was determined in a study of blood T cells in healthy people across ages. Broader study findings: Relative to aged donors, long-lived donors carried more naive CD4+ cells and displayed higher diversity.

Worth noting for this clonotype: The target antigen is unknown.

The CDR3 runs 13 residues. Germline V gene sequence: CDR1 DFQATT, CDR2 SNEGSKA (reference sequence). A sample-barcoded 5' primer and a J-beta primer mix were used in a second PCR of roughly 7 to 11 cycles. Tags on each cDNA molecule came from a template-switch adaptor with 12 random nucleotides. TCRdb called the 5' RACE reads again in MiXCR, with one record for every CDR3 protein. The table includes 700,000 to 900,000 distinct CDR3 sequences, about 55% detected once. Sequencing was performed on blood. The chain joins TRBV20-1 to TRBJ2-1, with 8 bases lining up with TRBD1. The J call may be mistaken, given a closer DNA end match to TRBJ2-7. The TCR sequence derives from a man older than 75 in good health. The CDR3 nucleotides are TGCAGTGCTCCCCGGGACAGGATCTACGAGCAGTACTTC. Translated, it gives CSAPRDRIYEQYF.